A selection of T cell receptor beta chains follows, all from one sample in a study of blood T cell repertoires in COVID-19. Method: immunoSEQ multiplex PCR; TCRdb's copy keeps in-frame clones and lacks some. The sample lists some 220,000 clones, more than 75% occurring once. Sequencing was carried out using peripheral blood. Receptors originate from a woman in her 70s with COVID-19, enrolled during active disease. Each CDR3 is given with its conserved first and last residue. The D gene is left open where the match is weak. The size field is filled for only some rows; it gives once, few, many or a size class.

d_call	cdr3_length	clone_size	j_call	v_call	cdr3_nt	cdr3_aa
NA	17	NA	TRBJ2-7	TRBV28	TGTGCCAGCAGTTTATTGGAGGGGCGGTCCAGCTCCTACGAGCAGTACTTC	CASSLLEGRSSSYEQYF
TRBD1	13	NA	TRBJ2-5	TRBV7-2	TGTGCCAGCAGCGGACCGGGACAGGGGGGCCAGTACTTC	CASSGPGQGGQYF
TRBD1	14	NA	TRBJ2-1	TRBV28	TGTGCCAGCCGCACCGGGACAGGGGTCCATGAGCAGTTCTTC	CASRTGTGVHEQFF
TRBD2	16	few	TRBJ2-7	TRBV6-5	TGTGCCAGCAGTTCCTCCCGACTAGCGGGAAGCTACGAGCAGTACTTC	CASSSSRLAGSYEQYF
TRBD1	14	once	TRBJ2-5	TRBV7-2	TGTGCCAGCAGCTTAGACAGGGGAGAAGAGACCCAGTACTTC	CASSLDRGEETQYF
TRBD2	18	few	TRBJ2-6	TRBV7-3	TGTGCCAGCAGCCCCTTAGGACTAGCGGGAGCTGGGGCCAACGTCCTGACTTTC	CASSPLGLAGAGANVLTF
TRBD1	16	NA	TRBJ2-4	TRBV11-2	TGTGCCAGCAGCCCTCTCAGGACAGGTCGCATCAACATTCAGTACTTC	CASSPLRTGRINIQYF
TRBD1	14	NA	TRBJ1-5	TRBV2	TGTGCCAGCAGCGTGGACAGGACCAATCAGCCCCAGCATTTT	CASSVDRTNQPQHF
NA	15	NA	TRBJ2-3	TRBV30	TGTGCCTGGAGTACCCGCCTGACAGGACAGGATACGCAGTATTTT	CAWSTRLTGQDTQYF
TRBD1	16	NA	TRBJ1-6	TRBV5-4	TGTGCCAGCACCAAACGGCAGGGACAGAGTAATTCACCCCTCCACTTT	CASTKRQGQSNSPLHF
TRBD2	13	few	TRBJ2-7	TRBV28	TGTGCCAGCATGGCGGGAGGATCCTACGAGCAGTACTTC	CASMAGGSYEQYF
NA	10	NA	TRBJ1-1	TRBV20-1	TGCAGTGCCTCCTCGGTGGTAGCTTTCTTT	CSASSVVAFF
TRBD2	16	NA	TRBJ2-7	TRBV2	TGTGCCAGCAAGGTCGGGACTAGCGGGCAGACCTACGAGCAGTACTTC	CASKVGTSGQTYEQYF
NA	15	NA	TRBJ1-2	TRBV7-9	TGTGCCAGCAGCTTAGAAAGAGGAGGGGACTATGGCTACACCTTC	CASSLERGGDYGYTF
TRBD2	15	NA	TRBJ2-1	TRBV19	TGTGCCAGTAGTCGACTAGCGGGAGAATTCGATGAGCAGTTCTTC	CASSRLAGEFDEQFF
TRBD1	12	NA	TRBJ1-1	TRBV12-3/TRBV12-4	TGTGCCAGCGGACAGGGGGACACTGAAGCTTTCTTT	CASGQGDTEAFF
NA	15	few	TRBJ2-2	TRBV7-8	TGTGCCAGCAGCTTAGGTGGACAGAACACCGGGGAGCTGTTTTTT	CASSLGGQNTGELFF
NA	15	NA	TRBJ2-1	TRBV7-8	TGTGCCAGCAGCTTTAACGGGGGAGGACCAAATGAGCAGTTCTTC	CASSFNGGGPNEQFF
TRBD1	14	NA	TRBJ1-2	TRBV5-1	TGCGCCAGCAGCTTGGTAACAGGGGAGGATGGCTACACCTTC	CASSLVTGEDGYTF
NA	14	NA	TRBJ1-3	TRBV19	TGTGCCAGTAGTCTCGGCGGTTTTGGAAACACCATATATTTT	CASSLGGFGNTIYF
NA	11	NA	TRBJ1-5	TRBV29-1	TGCAGCGCTGTACAGGCTGGGACCCAGCATTTT	CSAVQAGTQHF
NA	12	once	TRBJ1-2	TRBV30	TGTGCCTGGAGGGTACAGTCCTATGGCTACACCTTC	CAWRVQSYGYTF
TRBD1	14	few	TRBJ1-5	TRBV2	TGTGCCAGCAGAGGGGACAGGGGCAATCAGCCCCAGCATTTT	CASRGDRGNQPQHF
TRBD2	17	NA	TRBJ2-3	TRBV7-3	TGTGCCAGCAGCCTATACGGGCGGGAGGGTGGAACAGATACGCAGTATTTT	CASSLYGREGGTDTQYF
TRBD1	14	NA	TRBJ1-4	TRBV27	TGTGCCAGCAGTAAGCAGGGGGCGGTTGAAAAACTGTTTTTT	CASSKQGAVEKLFF
NA	15	few	TRBJ1-1	TRBV6-5	TGTGCCAGCACCGAAGGGGGGGCGTTGAACACTGAAGCTTTCTTT	CASTEGGALNTEAFF
NA	14	NA	TRBJ1-2	TRBV7-9	TGTGCCAGCAGCTTAGATGGCAGGGTCTATGGCTACACCTTC	CASSLDGRVYGYTF
NA	13	NA	TRBJ2-5	TRBV30	TGTGCCTGGAGTGTCGCCCGAGGGGAGACCCAGTACTTC	CAWSVARGETQYF
NA	13	NA	TRBJ1-3	TRBV6-5	TGTGCCAGCAGCATTAAGGGGGGAAACACCATATATTTT	CASSIKGGNTIYF
NA	12	NA	TRBJ1-5	TRBV24-1	TGTGCCACCAGTGGTATTACAGGGCCCCAGCATTTT	CATSGITGPQHF
NA	14	NA	TRBJ1-2	TRBV5-6	TGTGCCAGCAGCTTGGGGACAACGTCTAATGGCTACACCTTC	CASSLGTTSNGYTF
NA	13	many	TRBJ1-5	TRBV6-5	TGTGCCAGCGTCCTGCGGGGGAATCAGCCCCAGCATTTT	CASVLRGNQPQHF
TRBD1	16	NA	TRBJ2-1	TRBV7-6	TGTGCCAGCAGCTTAGGGGTGACAGGGGTGGTCAATGAGCAGTTCTTC	CASSLGVTGVVNEQFF
NA	13	few	TRBJ1-1	TRBV28	TGTGCCAGCAGTGCGGGGGCGACCACTGAAGCTTTCTTT	CASSAGATTEAFF
TRBD2	14	NA	TRBJ2-3	TRBV4-2	TGTGCCAGCAGCCAAGAACTAGCGGGAGATACGCAGTATTTT	CASSQELAGDTQYF
NA	15	NA	TRBJ2-1	TRBV28	TGTGCCAGCAGTCTATTAGGGGCTGTCGTCGGTGAGCAGTTCTTC	CASSLLGAVVGEQFF
TRBD2	16	few	TRBJ2-7	TRBV5-1	TGCGCCAGCAGCTTGGATGGTAGCGGGAGATCTTACGAGCAGTACTTC	CASSLDGSGRSYEQYF
NA	13	NA	TRBJ1-1	TRBV5-1	TGCGCCAGCAGCTTGGGGGGAGGCACTGAAGCTTTCTTT	CASSLGGGTEAFF
NA	15	NA	TRBJ2-6	TRBV28	TGTGCCAGCAGTCAACAGGGTCTAGGGGCCAACGTCCTGACTTTC	CASSQQGLGANVLTF
NA	15	NA	TRBJ2-6	TRBV7-2	TGTGCCAGCAGCCCAGGACAGTCGCCGGCCAACGTCCTGACTTTC	CASSPGQSPANVLTF
NA	13	NA	TRBJ2-7	TRBV2	TGTGCCAGCAGAAGGCTAGGTGGTTTCGAGCAGTACTTC	CASRRLGGFEQYF
NA	15	once	TRBJ2-3	TRBV7-2	TGTGCCAGCAGCTTAGTCGGGAGTAACGCAGATACGCAGTATTTT	CASSLVGSNADTQYF
TRBD1	14	NA	TRBJ1-6	TRBV27	TGTGCCAGCAGCACGACAGGGAATAATTCACCCCTCCACTTT	CASSTTGNNSPLHF
NA	15	NA	TRBJ1-4	TRBV2	TGTGCCAGCAGGTTTTCGAGATCAACTAATGAAAAACTGTTTTTT	CASRFSRSTNEKLFF
TRBD1	16	NA	TRBJ2-6	TRBV28	TGTGCCAGCAGTGAGAACAGGGGCTCTGGGGCCAACGTCCTGACTTTC	CASSENRGSGANVLTF
NA	15	once	TRBJ2-7	TRBV18	TGTGCCAGCTCACCGAATCGGGACACATCCTACGAGCAGTACTTC	CASSPNRDTSYEQYF
TRBD1	20	NA	TRBJ2-6	TRBV27	TGTGCCAGCAGTTTCTGGCTTACAGGGGGGTCTAGCTCTGGGGCCAACGTCCTGACTTTC	CASSFWLTGGSSSGANVLTF
TRBD1	15	NA	TRBJ2-2	TRBV7-6	TGTGCCAGCAGCCTAGGGGACAGGGGGGCCGGGGAGCTGTTTTTT	CASSLGDRGAGELFF
NA	16	NA	TRBJ2-3	TRBV28	TGTGCCAGCAGTTTAAGAGGGGGTTGGGTTGTAGATACGCAGTATTTT	CASSLRGGWVVDTQYF
TRBD1	16	NA	TRBJ1-1	TRBV3-1/TRBV3-2	TGTGCCAGCAGCCAAGAAGGCAGGGGGCAAAGCACTGAAGCTTTCTTT	CASSQEGRGQSTEAFF
TRBD2	16	few	TRBJ2-7	TRBV11-2	TGTGCCAGCAGACAAAGTAGGGGACTATTCTCCTACGAGCAGTACTTC	CASRQSRGLFSYEQYF
TRBD1	18	NA	TRBJ1-3	TRBV15	TGTGCCACCAGCAGAGATGCTCGGACAGGGCCCCGGGCAAACACCATATATTTT	CATSRDARTGPRANTIYF
TRBD1	14	few	TRBJ1-5	TRBV19	TGTGCCAGTAGTCCGACAGGGGGCTATCAGCCCCAGCATTTT	CASSPTGGYQPQHF
NA	12	NA	TRBJ1-2	TRBV12-3/TRBV12-4	TGTGCCAGCAGTCCCCAGGGGTATGGCTACACCTTC	CASSPQGYGYTF
NA	13	NA	TRBJ1-1	TRBV21-1	TGTGCCAGCAGCCCCCGGGACAGCACTGAAGCTTTCTTT	CASSPRDSTEAFF
TRBD1	17	NA	TRBJ2-6	TRBV27	TGTGCCAGCAGTTACGGACAGGGGGCTTACGGGGCCAACGTCCTGACTTTC	CASSYGQGAYGANVLTF
NA	15	once	TRBJ2-1	TRBV21-1	TGTGCCAGCATCGAGTGCAGGGGGCTCGACAATGAGCAGTTCTTC	CASIECRGLDNEQFF